These 2 T cell receptor beta chains came from one sample sequenced in a study of breast tumors, draining lymph nodes, adjacent tissues. Samples came from axillary lymph nodes draining the breast cancer. MiXCR, run by TCRdb on the multiplex PCR reads, gives a single entry per CDR3 protein. This sample yields about 130,000 distinct CDR3 sequences, of which about 20% are seen a single time; about 2.2% belongs to the top ten. The sample comprised axillary lymph node tissue. These receptors all stem from a female donor with breast cancer. Some clones in this sample may be carry-over from other donors' samples.

This clonotype was picked up many times. This CDR3 reads CASSQGPSSYNSPLHF. As DNA, the CDR3 is TGTGCCAGCAGCCAGGGGCCGAGCTCCTATAATTCACCCCTCCACTTT. This chain joins TRBV6-6 and TRBJ1-6, with D possibly being TRBD1 (6 bases). With 6 bases removed from V and 0 bases from J, the gap between germline ends came to 12 bases. The germline CDR1 and CDR2 sequences are MNHNY and SVGAGI (reference sequence). The CDR3 contains 16 residues.

This clonotype was seen ten or more times. CDR3 amino acids: CSVQTGGYEKLFF. The CDR3 nucleotides read TGCAGCGTGCAGACAGGGGGGTATGAAAAACTGTTTTTT. The chain employs TRBV29-1 and TRBJ1-4, with 9 positions matching TRBD1. Trimming removed 6 bases from V and 6 bases from J; junction bases left unmatched: 5. This CDR3 has 13 amino acids. Germline V CDR1 and CDR2: SQVTM, ANQGSEA. Looking up the rest from reference TRBV29-1 and TRBJ1-4 gives the full variable domain: SAVISQKPSRDICQRGTSLTIQCQVDSQVTMMFWYRQQPGQSLTLIATANQGSEATYESGFVIDKFPISRPNLTFSTLTVSNMSPEDSSIYLCSVQTGGYEKLFFGSGTQLSVL.